Below, 31 T cell receptor beta chains from the same sample are listed, as sequenced in a study of control samples from healthy donors and cancer patients. Using immunoSEQ multiplex PCR, the repertoire was profiled, and TCRdb retains in-frame clones only, with some absent. The sample holds about 120,000 clones, over 85% seen once. The sequenced material came from blood. The receptors derive from a man between 25 and 39 years old in good health.

The rearrangement joins TRBV2 to TRBJ2-5; D is unresolved. CDR1 and CDR2 (germline): SNHLY, FYNNEI. CDR3 length equals 14 residues. The ends were cut back, 3 bases at V and 0 bases at J, with 8 bases in the middle. Here the CDR3 reads CASSEGQYQETQYF. The DNA for the CDR3 is TGTGCCAGCAGTGAGGGCCAGTACCAAGAGACCCAGTACTTC.

The CDR3 region is CSASGPGDGYTF. The CDR3 DNA is TGCAGTGCTAGTGGCCCGGGAGATGGCTACACCTTC. The genes are TRBV20-1 and TRBJ1-2, with D unclear. This CDR3 has 12 amino acids. V was trimmed by 3 bases and J by 6 bases, leaving 11 bases between them. Germline values: CDR1 DFQATT, CDR2 SNEGSKA (reference sequence).

This chain joins TRBV6-5 and TRBJ2-4, with 9 bases matching TRBD1. The length of the CDR3 is 12 residues. Germline CDR1 reads MNHEY; CDR2 reads SVGAGI. The V gene end was trimmed by 9 bases and the J gene end by 8 bases; junction bases not matched to a gene: 5. In nucleotides, the CDR3 is TGTGCCAGTCGGGACAGGGCGCACATTCAGTACTTC. Protein product: CASRDRAHIQYF.

The J gene is TRBJ2-3, the V gene TRBV2, with 14 bases that match TRBD2. Germline assignment: CDR1 SNHLY and CDR2 FYNNEI. Trimming removed 5 bases from V and 4 bases from J; junction bases left unmatched: 5. This CDR3 spans 16 amino acids. CDR3 residues: CASSPGTSGGADTQYF. In DNA form, the CDR3 reads TGTGCCAGCAGTCCTGGGACTAGCGGGGGCGCAGATACGCAGTATTTT. The full variable domain, completed using reference TRBV2 and TRBJ2-3, is EPEVTQTPSHQVTQMGQEVILRCVPISNHLYFYWYRQILGQKVEFLVSFYNNEISEKSEIFDDQFSVERPDGSNFTLKIRSTKLEDSAMYFCASSPGTSGGADTQYFGPGTRLTVL.

This chain connects TRBV21-1 to TRBJ1-1; the table assigns TRBD1, which was not confirmed against the DNA. TRBV21-1 corresponds to a pseudogene. The CDR3 is 15 amino acids. CDR3 in DNA: TGTGCCAGCAGCAAAGTCTCTCCAGGGAACACTGAAGCTTTCTTT. This translates into CASSKVSPGNTEAFF.

In regard to this clone: Different DNA sequences within this sample yield the same CDR3. V is TRBV4-1 and J is TRBJ1-2; D possibly corresponds to TRBD1 (6 bases). CDR3 length: 15 residues. The germline gives CDR1 MGHRA, CDR2 YSYEKL. Trimming pared 0 bases from V and 8 bases from J, leaving 16 bases between. The CDR3 coding sequence is TGCGCCAGCAGCCAAGATGAAGGGGGTGGGGGGGGCTACACCTTC. Its protein is CASSQDEGGGGGYTF.

For this clone: Other DNA sequences in the same sample also yield this CDR3. This chain connects TRBV2 to TRBJ2-3; the D gene is possibly TRBD1 (6 bases). The V and J ends lost 8 bases and 3 bases respectively, with 9 bases between them. The germline gives CDR1 SNHLY, CDR2 FYNNEI. The CDR3 totals 12 residues. The CDR3 here is CASSGVTDTQYF. CDR3 nucleotide sequence: TGTGCCAGCTCAGGGGTAACAGATACGCAGTATTTT.

This chain uses TRBV18 with TRBJ1-2, with a tentative D call TRBD1 (6 bases). V was clipped by 0 bases and J by 6 bases, with 8 bases between them. The CDR3 contains 13 residues. Germline assignment: CDR1 KGHSH and CDR2 LQKENI. Written as DNA, the CDR3 is TGTGCCAGCTCACCACCGTCAGGGGATGGCTACACCTTC. Residues: CASSPPSGDGYTF.

The chain joins TRBV6-1 to TRBJ1-1; tentatively, D is TRBD1 (6 bases). Germline-derived CDR1 and CDR2 are MNHNS and SASEGT. Trimming stripped 3 bases from V and 3 bases from J, with 11 bases between. The CDR3 contains 14 residues. CDR3 sequence reads: CASSEGASYTEAFF. As DNA, the CDR3 is TGTGCCAGCAGTGAGGGGGCGAGTTACACTGAAGCTTTCTTT.

The chain employs TRBV5-1 and TRBJ2-1, with 13 bases that match TRBD2. Germline CDR1 reads SGHRS; CDR2 reads YFSETQ. J gave up 7 bases and V 2 bases, and 6 bases lay outside the gene matches. The CDR3 extends over 16 amino acids. CDR3 coding DNA: TGCGCCAGCAGCTTAAGAGGACTAGCGGGGGTGAATGAGCAGTTCTTC. It yields the protein CASSLRGLAGVNEQFF.

This clone was recorded only once. This rearrangement joins TRBV19 to TRBJ1-5; maybe TRBD1 (5 bases). This CDR3 is built from 15 residues. V lost 6 bases to trimming and J lost 5 bases, with 17 bases between them. The germline CDR1 and CDR2 sequences are LNHDA and SQIVND (reference sequence). The CDR3 sequence is CASRPAGGTYQPQHF. The CDR3 nucleotides are TGTGCCAGTAGACCGGCGGGGGGTACCTATCAGCCCCAGCATTTT.

The rearrangement uses TRBV29-1 and TRBJ1-2; TRBD1 might be the D (5 bases). The CDR3 is 14 amino acids. Trimming took 3 bases from V and 11 from J, leaving 22 bases between them. Germline values: CDR1 SQVTM, CDR2 ANQGSEA. For the CDR3, the DNA is TGCAGCGTTGATAGGGGCTCATCAGGAGATGTTTACACCTTC. Translating it yields CSVDRGSSGDVYTF.

The genes are TRBV2 and TRBJ2-1; TRBD2 agrees at 7 bases. Germline-derived CDR1 and CDR2 are SNHLY and FYNNEI. The V and J ends lost 7 bases and 2 bases, in that order; junction bases with no gene match: 2. The CDR3 has 13 residues. CDR3 sequence reads: CASTGRAYNEQFF. For the CDR3, the DNA is TGTGCCAGCACAGGGAGGGCCTACAATGAGCAGTTCTTC.

The gene calls are TRBV5-1 and TRBJ1-1; 7 positions agree with TRBD1. The V gene's germline CDR1 is SGHRS and CDR2 YFSETQ. This CDR3 has 16 residues. V shed 1 base and J 2 bases; nucleotides not matched to a gene: 8. CDR3 DNA: TGCGCCAGCAGCTTGTACAGGGGTGGGGTAAACACTGAAGCTTTCTTT. This encodes CASSLYRGGVNTEAFF.

V gene TRBV7-7 combines with J gene TRBJ2-3; D might be TRBD1 or TRBD2, each matching 5 bases. Germline values: CDR1 SSHAT, CDR2 FNYEAQ (reference sequence). V was cut by 5 bases and J by 1 base, with 19 bases left in between. The CDR3 contains 17 residues. The CDR3 loop is CASSPSPGQFGTDTQYF. In DNA, the CDR3 is TGTGCCAGCAGCCCTAGCCCCGGACAATTTGGCACAGATACGCAGTATTTT.

The V and J genes are TRBV23-1 and TRBJ1-2; D is ambiguous. TRBV23-1 is treated as an ORF (open reading frame) with a function not yet certain. V was cut by 4 bases and J by 1 base, with 13 bases left in between. The CDR3 loop spans 15 amino acids. In nucleotides, the CDR3 is TGCGCCAGCAGTCTTCCGGGTCCATATAACTATGGCTACACCTTC. Encoded protein: CASSLPGPYNYGYTF.

V is TRBV7-2 and J is TRBJ2-5; maybe TRBD2 (6 bases). The germline V and J ends were trimmed by 3 bases and 7 bases, with 6 bases remaining between them. The length of the CDR3 is 11 residues. CDR1 is SGHTA and CDR2 is FQGNSA in the germline V gene. DNA for the CDR3: TGTGCCAGCAGCTTTAGCGGGACCCAGTACTTC. Amino acids: CASSFSGTQYF. The full variable domain, in which reference TRBV7-2 and TRBJ2-5 provide the parts outside the CDR3, is GAGVSQSPSNKVTEKGKDVELRCDPISGHTALYWYRQSLGQGLEFLIYFQGNSAPDKSGLPSDRFSAERTGGSVSTLTIQRTQQEDSAVYLCASSFSGTQYFGPGTRLLVL.

V is TRBV6-5 and J is TRBJ2-3, with 7 bases matching TRBD2. The CDR3 runs 16 residues. CDR1 and CDR2 from the germline V gene are MNHEY and SVGAGI. V trimming: 0 bases; J trimming: 5 bases; junction bases outside the gene matches: 8. The CDR3 region is CASSYSMSGVKDTQYF. CDR3 sequence (DNA): TGTGCCAGCAGTTACTCTATGAGCGGGGTTAAAGATACGCAGTATTTT.

The chain combines TRBV24-1 with TRBJ1-1; the match to TRBD1 covers 8 bases. Germline V lookup: CDR1 KGHDR, CDR2 SFDVKD. The CDR3 has 14 amino acids. Trimming removed 5 bases from V and 2 bases from J; junction bases left unmatched: 3. Written as DNA, the CDR3 is TGTGCCACCAGTGGCGGACAGGGTAACACTGAAGCTTTCTTT. It specifies CATSGGQGNTEAFF.

The chain links TRBV5-8 to TRBJ2-5; D is uncertain. V lost 4 bases and J lost 4, with 14 bases in between. Germline CDR1 is SGHTS and CDR2 is YDEGEE. This CDR3 has 14 amino acids. Here the CDR3 reads CASSHLQDLETQYF. DNA for the CDR3: TGTGCCAGCAGCCACCTCCAAGATTTAGAGACCCAGTACTTC.

Worth noting for this clone: Other nucleotide sequences in the sample specify the same CDR3. This chain links TRBV6-5 with TRBJ1-1, with TRBD1 as a possible D gene (6 bases). Trimming removed 9 bases from V and 1 base from J, with 12 bases in between. This CDR3 region has 13 residues. Germline CDR1 reads MNHEY; CDR2 reads SVGAGI. CDR3 protein: CASSTGRNTEAFF. As DNA, the CDR3 is TGTGCCAGTTCCACAGGGCGGAACACTGAAGCTTTCTTT.

There are a few counts of this clone. The chain has TRBV19 and TRBJ1-2; weak D call: TRBD1 (6 bases). CDR1 and CDR2 from the germline V gene are LNHDA and SQIVND (reference sequence). V lost 11 bases and J lost 2, with 24 bases in between. CDR3 length: 16 residues. In DNA form, the CDR3 reads TGTGCCCCAGGCCGGTCAGGGGCGCCTCTAAACTATGGCTACACCTTC. This translates into CAPGRSGAPLNYGYTF.

The V call is TRBV19, the J call TRBJ2-7; 11 bases are a match to TRBD1. The CDR3 spans 15 residues. CDR1 is LNHDA and CDR2 is SQIVND in the germline V gene (reference sequence). With V trimmed by 3 bases and J by 0 bases, 1 base remained unmatched. The CDR3 sequence is CASSIGTGGSYEQYF. For the CDR3, the DNA is TGTGCCAGTAGTATTGGGACAGGGGGCTCCTACGAGCAGTACTTC.

This rearrangement joins TRBV2 to TRBJ2-3; 11 nucleotides line up with TRBD2. J lost 2 bases, V lost 6 bases, and 13 bases had no gene match. CDR3 length: 18 amino acids. The germline V gene has CDR1 SNHLY and CDR2 FYNNEI. Here the CDR3 DNA reads TGTGCCAGCAGCCACCGCCAAACACTAGCGGGGGCCACAGATACGCAGTATTTT. Translation gives CASSHRQTLAGATDTQYF.

This chain links TRBV28 with TRBJ1-6, with no clear D. Germline loops: CDR1 MDHEN, CDR2 SYDVKM. The CDR3 is 13 amino acids. Between the trimmed V and J ends, which lost 6 bases and 10 bases, there was a span of 13 bases. The CDR3 nucleotides read TGTGCCAGCAGGACGGGGAGGTTGTCACCCCTCCACTTT. Its protein product is CASRTGRLSPLHF.

The CDR3 region is CASSFSGTEAFF. For the CDR3, the DNA is TGCGCCAGCAGCTTTTCCGGGACAGAAGCTTTCTTT. V usage is TRBV5-1 and J usage is TRBJ1-1, with D possibly being TRBD1 (6 bases). V shed 2 bases and J shed 8 bases, with 10 bases lying between them. Germline CDR1 and CDR2: SGHRS and YFSETQ. The CDR3 runs 12 residues.

J is TRBJ2-5 and V is TRBV19; a weak D match, TRBD2 (5 bases). Germline-derived CDR1 and CDR2 are LNHDA and SQIVND (reference sequence). The CDR3 loop spans 17 amino acids. V was clipped by 6 bases and J by 1 base, with 21 bases between them. CDR3 region: CASRPARGAGFQETQYF. As DNA, the CDR3 is TGTGCCAGTAGGCCAGCACGGGGAGCAGGATTCCAAGAGACCCAGTACTTC.

The rearrangement uses TRBV4-1 and TRBJ1-2, with a tentative D call TRBD1 (5 bases). CDR1 and CDR2 (germline): MGHRA, YSYEKL. The V end was cut by 4 bases, the J end by 4 bases, with 13 bases between. The CDR3 contains 14 residues. The CDR3 loop reads CASSPVTASYGYTF. Written as DNA, the CDR3 is TGCGCCAGCAGCCCCGTGACAGCATCCTATGGCTACACCTTC.

The gene calls are TRBV9 and TRBJ2-7, with 7 bases aligning to TRBD1. The germline V gene has CDR1 SGDLS and CDR2 YYNGEE. This CDR3 contains 13 residues. V dropped 4 bases and J dropped 3; count of bases not matched to a gene: 4. The CDR3 sequence is CASSPDRDYEQYF. CDR3 DNA sequence: TGTGCCAGCAGCCCCGACAGGGACTACGAGCAGTACTTC.

V is TRBV6-5 and J is TRBJ2-5, with TRBD1 matching over 7 bases. The ends lost 11 bases at V and 0 bases at J; junction bases unmatched: 9. Germline values: CDR1 MNHEY, CDR2 SVGAGI. The CDR3 sequence is 14 residues long. CDR3 DNA sequence: TGTGCCCTACGGGACAGATCGTACCAAGAGACCCAGTACTTC. Translation gives CALRDRSYQETQYF.

The CDR3 reads CASSPPQGRSQETQYF. For the CDR3, the DNA is TGTGCCAGCTCACCTCCGCAAGGGAGATCGCAAGAGACCCAGTACTTC. The chain employs TRBV18 and TRBJ2-5, with a possible D match to TRBD2 (5 bases). Germline lookup yields CDR1 KGHSH and CDR2 LQKENI. The CDR3 is 16 amino acids. V was trimmed by 3 bases and J by 2 bases, leaving 16 bases between them.